The subject of this entry is one TCR beta chain. The data originate from a study of T cell responses to AZD1222 COVID-19 vaccine. V gave up 4 bases and J gave up 0 bases, with 12 bases separating them. From germline, CDR1 is MNHGY and CDR2 SAAAGT. The CDR3 contains 16 residues. Profiled with immunoSEQ multiplex PCR; TCRdb holds only in-frame clones, not every one. This sample has some 84,000 clones, with 80% to 90% found just once. The clonotype originates from an adult in good health. The specimen was peripheral blood, collected on day 0 of AZD1222 vaccination. The genes are TRBV6-8 and TRBJ1-4, with no clear D. DNA for the CDR3: TGTGCCAGCAGTTCCCCACTCAATGCAACTAATGAAAAACTGTTTTTT. It translates to CASSSPLNATNEKLFF.